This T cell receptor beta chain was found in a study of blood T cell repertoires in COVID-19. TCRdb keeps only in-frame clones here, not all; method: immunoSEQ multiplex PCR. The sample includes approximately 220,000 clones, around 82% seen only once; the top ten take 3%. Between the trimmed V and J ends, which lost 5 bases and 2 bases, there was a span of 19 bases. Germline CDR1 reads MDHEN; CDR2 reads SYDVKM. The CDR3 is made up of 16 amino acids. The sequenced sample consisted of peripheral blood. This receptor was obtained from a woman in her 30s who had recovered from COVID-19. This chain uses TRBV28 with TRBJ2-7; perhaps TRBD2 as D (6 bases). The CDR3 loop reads CASSLGGRGFPYEQYF. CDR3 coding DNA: TGTGCCAGCAGTCTTGGGGGACGGGGGTTCCCCTACGAGCAGTACTTC.